These 21 T cell receptor beta chains came from one sample sequenced in a study of blood T cell repertoires in COVID-19. The protocol was immunoSEQ multiplex PCR, while the TCRdb copy is restricted to in-frame clones and leaves out a portion. The top ten hold less than 8% of the sample, which has roughly 200,000 clones, roughly 87% seen once. The specimen was PBMCs or T cells enriched from blood (not recorded which). Receptors were obtained from a man younger than 40 in a cohort exposed to, infected with or recovered from COVID-19 (not recorded which).

The CDR3 loop is CASSDDRGPSIQYF. CDR3 sequence (DNA): TGTGCCAGCAGCGATGACAGGGGGCCGAGCATTCAGTACTTC. The gene calls are TRBV9 and TRBJ2-4, with TRBD1 identical over 10 bases. This CDR3 region has 14 residues. Trimming at V came to 3 bases and at J to 9 bases, leaving 6 bases not matched to a gene. Germline lookup yields CDR1 SGDLS and CDR2 YYNGEE. Using reference TRBV9 and TRBJ2-4 for the parts outside the CDR3, the full variable domain is DSGVTQTPKHLITATGQRVTLRCSPRSGDLSVYWYQQSLDQGLQFLIQYYNGEERAKGNILERFSAQQFPDLHSELNLSSLELGDSALYFCASSDDRGPSIQYFGAGTRLSVL.

Ten or more counts support this clone. The chain carries TRBV7-9 and TRBJ2-7; 11 bases match TRBD1. After removal of 3 bases from V and 5 bases from J, the junction contained 9 bases not matched to a gene. Germline loops: CDR1 SEHNR, CDR2 FQNEAQ (reference sequence). The CDR3 has 16 residues. DNA for the CDR3: TGTGCCAGCAGCTTGATTGGACAGGGGGCATCGGACGAGCAGTACTTC. As protein: CASSLIGQGASDEQYF.

The rearrangement joins TRBV7-3 to TRBJ2-1; 10 bases align to TRBD2. Germline V gives CDR1 SGHTA, CDR2 FQGTGA. This CDR3 has 16 amino acids. After removal of 2 bases from V and 8 bases from J, the junction contained 9 bases not matched to a gene. The CDR3 bases are TGTGCCAGCAGCTTATGGCCTAGCGGGAGTGTCGATGAGCAGTTCTTC. Translated, it gives CASSLWPSGSVDEQFF.

This clone was seen only once. V usage is TRBV7-2 and J usage is TRBJ1-2; unclear D gene. Germline V CDR1 and CDR2: SGHTA, FQGNSA. Trimming shortened V by 0 bases and J by 6 bases, and 23 bases separated the two germline ends. The CDR3 is made up of 18 amino acids. CDR3: CASSLALGQVGGFDGYTF. CDR3 coding DNA: TGTGCCAGCAGCTTAGCGCTAGGGCAGGTCGGAGGGTTCGATGGCTACACCTTC.

This clone was recorded only once. This chain connects TRBV6-5 to TRBJ2-2; D may be TRBD2 (6 bases). The CDR3 is 15 amino acids. Trimming took 6 bases from V and 8 from J, leaving 19 bases between them. Germline CDR1 is MNHEY and CDR2 is SVGAGI. The chain's CDR3 is CASSQNPRLGGELFF. DNA for the CDR3: TGTGCCAGCAGCCAAAACCCCCGACTAGGAGGGGAGCTGTTTTTT.

Comment on this clone: This sample also contains other DNA sequences that code for the same CDR3. The chain employs TRBV11-2 and TRBJ1-2; D unclear. Germline V CDR1 and CDR2: SGHAT, FQNNGV. There are 14 residues in the CDR3. Trimming removed 0 bases from V and 6 bases from J, with 11 bases in between. The CDR3 coding sequence is TGTGCCAGCAGCTTAGATCGGGGAGGGAATGGCTACACCTTC. Residues: CASSLDRGGNGYTF. Looking up the rest from reference TRBV11-2 and TRBJ1-2 gives the full variable domain: EAGVAQSPRYKIIEKRQSVAFWCNPISGHATLYWYQQILGQGPKLLIQFQNNGVVDDSQLPKDRFSAERLKGVDSTLKIQPAKLEDSAVYLCASSLDRGGNGYTFGSGTRLTVV.

This rearrangement joins TRBV28 to TRBJ2-7; weak D call: TRBD1 (5 bases). The length of the CDR3 is 16 residues. Germline loops: CDR1 MDHEN, CDR2 SYDVKM. Trimming shortened V by 6 bases and J by 0 bases, and 18 bases separated the two germline ends. The CDR3 DNA follows: TGTGCCAGCAGCCAGGGCCCCACTGTGAGCTCCTACGAGCAGTACTTC. Translated, it gives CASSQGPTVSSYEQYF.

The chain carries TRBV18 and TRBJ1-1, with 7 bases that match TRBD1. The length of the CDR3 is 12 residues. The junction had 3 bases not matched to a gene; V was cut back by 8 bases and J by 3 bases. The germline gives CDR1 KGHSH, CDR2 LQKENI. The CDR3 bases are TGTGCCAGCCCCGACAGGGACACTGAAGCTTTCTTT. Protein sequence: CASPDRDTEAFF.

Here the CDR3 DNA reads TGTGCCAGCAGCCAAGCCCCTATCAGGGGCCGCGAAGCTTTCTTT. Its translation: CASSQAPIRGREAFF. The chain recombines TRBV3-1 (or the pseudogene TRBV3-2) with TRBJ1-1; D is perhaps TRBD1 (6 bases). Germline V gives CDR1 LGHDT, CDR2 YNNKEL (reference sequence). V lost 1 base and J lost 8, with 17 bases in between. This CDR3 is 15 amino acids long.

CDR3 DNA: TGTGCCATCAGTGAGTCCGAGGGCTCTGGGGCCAACGTCCTGACTTTC. As protein: CAISESEGSGANVLTF. The V gene is TRBV10-3, the J gene TRBJ2-6, with D possibly TRBD2 on 5 matching bases. From germline, CDR1 is ENHRY and CDR2 SYGVKD. The CDR3 consists of 16 residues. V gave up 0 bases and J gave up 0 bases, with 6 bases separating them.

The chain carries TRBV3-1 (or the pseudogene TRBV3-2) and TRBJ2-3; weak D call: TRBD1 (5 bases). V was cut by 10 bases and J by 1 base, with 24 bases left in between. The CDR3 has 17 amino acids. From germline, CDR1 is LGHDT and CDR2 YNNKEL (reference sequence). Here the CDR3 reads CATRQTVLSRGTDTQYF. The CDR3 DNA reads as TGTGCCACCAGACAGACCGTCTTAAGTAGAGGCACAGATACGCAGTATTTT.

This clone was recorded only once. The chain carries TRBV3-1 (or the pseudogene TRBV3-2) and TRBJ2-1, with 10 bases that match TRBD2. The germline CDR1 and CDR2 sequences are LGHDT and YNNKEL (reference sequence). The junction had 4 bases not matched to a gene; V was cut back by 1 base and J by 4 bases. CDR3 length equals 16 residues. Here the CDR3 reads CASSQVGTSVYNEQFF. The CDR3 DNA sequence: TGTGCCAGCAGCCAAGTTGGGACTAGCGTTTACAATGAGCAGTTCTTC.

V and J are TRBV5-8 and TRBJ1-1; 7 bases line up with TRBD1. V gave up 0 bases and J gave up 0 bases; unmatched junction bases: 8. The CDR3 length is 17 residues. The V gene's germline CDR1 is SGHTS and CDR2 YDEGEE. The CDR3 nucleotides are TGTGCCAGCAGCTTGGTACAGGGGAGTACCCTGAACACTGAAGCTTTCTTT. This codes for CASSLVQGSTLNTEAFF.

The V call is TRBV6-5, the J call TRBJ2-7, with no clear D. Germline CDR1 and CDR2: MNHEY and SVGAGI. This CDR3 is built from 15 residues. The V gene lost 0 bases and the J gene lost 2 bases, with 11 bases spanning the gap. The chain's CDR3 is CASSYSRFHPYEQYF. Written as DNA, the CDR3 is TGTGCCAGCAGTTACTCGAGGTTTCACCCCTACGAGCAGTACTTC.

The genes are TRBV6-2 or TRBV6-3 and TRBJ1-5; no definite D call. The CDR3 has 13 amino acids. The germline CDR1 and CDR2 sequences are MNHEY and SVGEGT. V dropped 3 bases and J dropped 6 bases, with 9 bases sitting between them. CDR3 DNA sequence: TGTGCCAGCAGTTATCCGGCGGGTCAGCCCCAGCATTTT. It is translated as CASSYPAGQPQHF.

V is TRBV7-9 and J is TRBJ2-7; 7 bases align to TRBD2. The CDR3 runs to 15 residues. Germline V gene lookup returns CDR1 SEHNR and CDR2 FQNEAQ (reference sequence). The V and J ends lost 5 bases and 3 bases, in that order; junction bases with no gene match: 10. CDR3: CASSPPFGRNYEQYF. The CDR3, as DNA: TGTGCCAGCAGCCCCCCGTTCGGGAGGAACTACGAGCAGTACTTC.

This rearrangement joins TRBV11-1 to TRBJ2-7; D might be TRBD2 (6 bases). V was shortened by 1 base and J by 2 bases, with 15 bases between the two germline ends. Germline V CDR1 and CDR2: SGHAT, FQDESV (reference sequence). This CDR3 has 16 residues. CDR3 protein: CASSLDRGITAYEQYF. The CDR3 nucleotides read TGTGCCAGCAGCTTAGACCGCGGGATTACAGCCTACGAGCAGTACTTC. Full variable domain (missing parts from reference TRBV11-1 and TRBJ2-7): EAEVAQSPRYKITEKSQAVAFWCDPISGHATLYWYRQILGQGPELLVQFQDESVVDDSQLPKDRFSAERLKGVDSTLKIQPAELGDSAMYLCASSLDRGITAYEQYFGPGTRLTVT.

Regarding this clone: A junction end diverges from the germline sequence, so it may reflect a read error. The V gene is TRBV11-2, the J gene TRBJ2-4; 14 nucleotides match TRBD2. The CDR3 spans 17 residues. CDR1 and CDR2 from the germline V gene are SGHAT and FQNNGV. This chain's CDR3 is CASTLLGTSGSKNIQYF. For the CDR3, the DNA is TGTGCCAGCACCTTACTTGGGACTAGCGGGAGTAAAAACATTCAGTACTTC.

The V call is TRBV27, the J call TRBJ1-1; 9 bases fit TRBD1. The CDR3 contains 13 residues. Per germline, CDR1 MNHEY and CDR2 SMNVEV (reference sequence). V shed 7 bases, J shed 5 bases, and the junction held 5 bases outside the gene matches. The CDR3, as DNA: TGTGCCAGCATTGGGACAGGGAAGACTGAAGCTTTCTTT. Translated: CASIGTGKTEAFF.

J is TRBJ1-4 and V is TRBV28; D not certain. The CDR3 has 15 amino acids. Per the germline V gene, CDR1 is MDHEN and CDR2 is SYDVKM. V lost 4 bases and J 0 bases, leaving 9 bases between the germline ends. CDR3 in DNA: TGTGCCAGCAGTTCCCTCAGAACAACTAATGAAAAACTGTTTTTT. It yields the protein CASSSLRTTNEKLFF.

The CDR3 region is CATDPSGTRSYNEQFF. For the CDR3, the DNA is TGTGCCACAGACCCTAGCGGGACTCGCTCCTACAATGAGCAGTTCTTC. The chain employs TRBV28 and TRBJ2-1; TRBD2 agrees at 9 bases. J lost 0 bases, V lost 10 bases, and 10 bases had no gene match. CDR1 is MDHEN, CDR2 SYDVKM, per germline. This CDR3 has 16 residues. Full variable domain (outside the CDR3, taken from reference TRBV28 and TRBJ2-1): DVKVTQSSRYLVKRTGEKVFLECVQDMDHENMFWYRQDPGLGLRLIYFSYDVKMKEKGDIPEGYSVSREKKERFSLILESASTNQTSMYLCATDPSGTRSYNEQFFGPGTRLTVL.